Below, 31 T cell receptor beta chains from the same sample are listed, as sequenced in a study of CD8 T cells in Susac syndrome. RNA was extracted with the RNeasy kit, and a quantity of roughly 0.5 to 1 ug was reverse transcribed using random hexamers. MiXCR, applied by TCRdb to the immunoSEQ multiplex PCR reads, yields one record per CDR3 protein. The profile covers over 350,000 distinct CDR3 sequences, with around 83% appearing a single time and approximately 0.12% taken by the ten largest. Material: CD8+ T cells from PBMCs. These receptors originate from a human donor with multiple sclerosis.

This clonotype turned up a few times. V is TRBV6-1 and J is TRBJ2-6; no clear D. Trimming cost V 6 bases and J 1 base, with 10 bases left between them. CDR1 and CDR2 from the germline V gene are MNHNS and SASEGT. The CDR3 is 15 residues long. CDR3 sequence reads: CASSLKKSGANVLTF. The CDR3 DNA sequence: TGTGCCAGCAGCTTGAAAAAATCTGGGGCCAACGTCCTGACTTTC.

This chain joins TRBV5-1 and TRBJ2-2; D is possibly TRBD1 (6 bases). This CDR3 comprises 14 residues. Trimming took 6 bases from V and 5 from J, leaving 14 bases between them. In germline, CDR1 is SGHRS, CDR2 YFSETQ. The DNA for the CDR3 is TGCGCCAGCACCCCGGGACATACTACCGGGGAGCTGTTTTTT. The encoded protein is CASTPGHTTGELFF.

Turning to this clonotype: Germline is not matched at one junction end, which may reflect a read error. The V gene is TRBV28, the J gene TRBJ1-5; no firm D call. This CDR3 contains 13 residues. Germline assignment: CDR1 MDHEN and CDR2 SYDVKM. The CDR3 is CASSPVGNQPHHF. DNA for the CDR3: TGTGCCAGCAGTCCAGTCGGAAATCAGCCCCATCATTTT. The variable domain in full, with the rest retrieved from reference TRBV28 and TRBJ1-5, is DVKVTQSSRYLVKRTGEKVFLECVQDMDHENMFWYRQDPGLGLRLIYFSYDVKMKEKGDIPEGYSVSREKKERFSLILESASTNQTSMYLCASSPVGNQPHHFGDGTRLSIL.

This chain joins TRBV27 and TRBJ2-7; the D gene is possibly TRBD2 (5 bases). The V gene lost 3 bases and the J gene lost 2 bases, with 17 bases spanning the gap. The CDR3 covers 16 residues. Germline CDR1 reads MNHEY; CDR2 reads SMNVEV (reference sequence). In DNA form, the CDR3 reads TGTGCCAGCAGTTTCGCGGGCTATAGCGTCCCCTACGAGCAGTACTTC. As protein: CASSFAGYSVPYEQYF.

The chain is built from TRBV6-1 and TRBJ2-1; 10 bases are shared with TRBD2. Germline V gene lookup returns CDR1 MNHNS and CDR2 SASEGT. The CDR3 contains 15 residues. Losses at the gene ends were 7 bases for V and 4 bases for J; bases not matched to a gene: 7. The CDR3 loop is CASTEGLAFYNEQFF. The CDR3 nucleotides read TGTGCCAGCACCGAGGGACTAGCGTTTTACAATGAGCAGTTCTTC.

This clonotype was seen once. The V call is TRBV30, the J call TRBJ1-2; 9 nucleotides line up with TRBD1. Trimming removed 2 bases from V and 6 bases from J; junction bases left unmatched: 10. The CDR3 has 15 amino acids. CDR1 is GTSNPN, CDR2 SVGIG, per germline (reference sequence). CDR3 in amino acids: CAWSTTGTGSDGYTF. In DNA, the CDR3 is TGTGCCTGGAGTACCACCGGGACAGGGTCTGATGGCTACACCTTC.

V gene TRBV27 combines with J gene TRBJ2-1; 9 nucleotides match TRBD2. This CDR3 region has 15 residues. From germline, CDR1 is MNHEY and CDR2 SMNVEV (reference sequence). J lost 5 bases, V lost 7 bases, and 9 bases had no gene match. CDR3 in DNA: TGTGCCAGCACAACTTTAGCGGGAGTTCACAATGAGCAGTTCTTC. This sequence encodes CASTTLAGVHNEQFF.

This chain links TRBV27 with TRBJ2-1; D uncertain. The CDR3 totals 16 residues. The V end lost 0 bases, the J end lost 4 bases, and 13 bases lay between the germline ends. In germline, CDR1 is MNHEY, CDR2 SMNVEV (reference sequence). The CDR3 here is CASSLSQPLLYNEQFF. CDR3 DNA: TGTGCCAGCAGTTTATCCCAACCATTACTATACAATGAGCAGTTCTTC.

This clonotype was counted a few times. The junction does not match germline at one end; this may be a read error. The rearrangement uses TRBV29-1 and TRBJ2-7, with 12 bases matching TRBD2. The CDR3 contains 13 residues. The germline CDR1 and CDR2 sequences are SQVTM and ANQGSEA. The CDR3 DNA sequence: TGCAGCGTACTGGGACTAGCGGGCCTAGAGCTGTACTTC. Amino acids: CSVLGLAGLELYF.

This chain's CDR3 is CASSEYFTGGFSTGELFF. CDR3 nucleotides: TGTGCCAGCAGTGAATATTTCACAGGGGGCTTCAGCACCGGGGAGCTGTTTTTT. This chain connects TRBV25-1 to TRBJ2-2; the match to TRBD1 covers 9 bases. The CDR3 spans 18 residues. Germline CDR1 and CDR2: MGHDK and SYGVNS. J gave up 4 bases and V 0 bases, and 9 bases lay outside the gene matches.

Points on this clonotype: A read error may produce the germline difference seen at one junction end. The V and J genes are TRBV10-3 and TRBJ2-1, with no clear D. The CDR3 runs to 11 residues. The germline gives CDR1 ENHRY, CDR2 SYGVKD. DNA of the CDR3: TGTGCCATCAGCCCAGGCTATGAGCGGTTCTTC. Translation gives CAISPGYERFF.

This rearrangement joins TRBV4-1 to TRBJ2-7; 7 bases match TRBD1. The CDR3 sequence is 13 residues long. V dropped 2 bases and J dropped 5; count of bases not matched to a gene: 3. The germline CDR1 and CDR2 sequences are MGHRA and YSYEKL. As DNA, the CDR3 is TGCGCCAGCAGCCAACTTGGGACAGACGAGCAGTACTTC. It codes for CASSQLGTDEQYF.

This chain connects TRBV29-1 to TRBJ1-2; D gene ambiguous. This CDR3 is built from 15 residues. With 5 bases removed from V and 4 bases from J, the gap between germline ends came to 20 bases. Looked up from germline, CDR1 is SQVTM and CDR2 is ANQGSEA. CDR3 sequence reads: CSVLSDRHPGYGYTF. CDR3 nucleotide sequence: TGCAGCGTTCTTTCCGACCGGCACCCCGGCTATGGCTACACCTTC.

This clonotype was counted a single time. J is TRBJ1-1 and V is TRBV29-1; D not certain. The CDR3 totals 11 residues. Germline values: CDR1 SQVTM, CDR2 ANQGSEA. Trimming removed 8 bases from V and 1 base from J, with 8 bases in between. The CDR3 DNA sequence: TGCAGCTGGGTTGGGAACACTGAAGCTTTCTTT. Encoded protein: CSWVGNTEAFF. The full variable domain, completed using reference TRBV29-1 and TRBJ1-1, is SAVISQKPSRDICQRGTSLTIQCQVDSQVTMMFWYRQQPGQSLTLIATANQGSEATYESGFVIDKFPISRPNLTFSTLTVSNMSPEDSSIYLCSWVGNTEAFFGQGTRLTVV.

CDR3: CASSQWGQAEAFF. The CDR3, as DNA: TGTGCCAGCAGTCAGTGGGGACAGGCTGAAGCTTTCTTT. The gene calls are TRBV28 and TRBJ1-1, with 8 nucleotides matching TRBD1. Germline V gene data show CDR1 as MDHEN and CDR2 as SYDVKM. V was clipped by 5 bases and J by 6 bases; unmatched bases: 5. This CDR3 comprises 13 residues.

The chain has TRBV7-9 and TRBJ2-1; D unclear. Trimming took off 4 bases at V and 8 bases at J, with 12 bases between the two ends. Germline V gene sequence: CDR1 SEHNR, CDR2 FQNEAQ (reference sequence). The CDR3 loop spans 13 amino acids. CDR3 sequence: CASSSSSIDEQFF. For the CDR3, the DNA is TGTGCCAGCAGCTCCTCCTCCATAGATGAGCAGTTCTTC. Together with reference TRBV7-9 and TRBJ2-1, the CDR3 gives the full variable domain: DTGVSQNPRHKITKRGQNVTFRCDPISEHNRLYWYRQTLGQGPEFLTYFQNEAQLEKSRLLSDRFSAERPKGSFSTLEIQRTEQGDSAMYLCASSSSSIDEQFFGPGTRLTVL.

The chain combines TRBV30 with TRBJ1-1, with D possibly TRBD1 on 5 matching bases. The germline V gene encodes CDR1 GTSNPN and CDR2 SVGIG (reference sequence). Between the trimmed V and J ends, which lost 3 bases and 2 bases, there was a span of 13 bases. The CDR3 loop spans 14 amino acids. This chain's CDR3 is CAWRGVIGNTEAFF. Here the CDR3 DNA reads TGTGCCTGGAGGGGGGTAATCGGAAACACTGAAGCTTTCTTT.

The chain carries TRBV4-1 and TRBJ2-2; D perhaps matches TRBD1 (6 bases). The CDR3 runs to 16 residues. From germline, CDR1 is MGHRA and CDR2 YSYEKL. V lost 1 base and J 5 bases, leaving 14 bases between the germline ends. The CDR3: CASSQARGEWTGELFF. For the CDR3, the DNA is TGCGCCAGCAGCCAAGCCAGGGGAGAATGGACCGGGGAGCTGTTTTTT.

CDR3 sequence: CASSQAMGLAGQETQYF. The CDR3 nucleotides read TGTGCCAGCAGCCAAGCTATGGGACTAGCGGGCCAAGAGACCCAGTACTTC. V gene TRBV3-1 combines with J gene TRBJ2-5, with 12 bases identical to TRBD2. Germline V gene lookup returns CDR1 LGHDT and CDR2 YNNKEL (reference sequence). Unmatched junction bases numbered 4, after V lost 1 base and J lost 1 base. The CDR3 covers 17 residues.

This clonotype has a handful of counts. The CDR3 spells CASSLGRGNEQFF. In DNA, the CDR3 is TGTGCCAGCAGTTTGGGCAGGGGCAATGAGCAGTTCTTC. The rearrangement links TRBV27 to TRBJ2-1, with a weak D call TRBD1 (6 bases). The CDR3 runs to 13 residues. The germline V gene encodes CDR1 MNHEY and CDR2 SMNVEV (reference sequence). V was shortened by 3 bases and J by 6 bases, with 9 bases between the two germline ends.

The chain carries TRBV11-2 and TRBJ1-2; D not resolved. The ends were cut back, 5 bases at V and 1 base at J, with 11 bases in the middle. The germline V gene has CDR1 SGHAT and CDR2 FQNNGV. The CDR3 runs 14 residues. The CDR3 nucleotides are TGTGCCAGCAGCCTTAATAGGAATAACTATGGCTACACCTTC. It specifies CASSLNRNNYGYTF.

This sequence joins TRBV2 and TRBJ1-1; D is unresolved. This CDR3 has 14 residues. CDR1 is SNHLY and CDR2 is FYNNEI in the germline V gene. The ends were cut back, 0 bases at V and 3 bases at J, with 8 bases in the middle. The CDR3 DNA is TGTGCCAGCAGTGAAGCCCAGCAGTACACTGAAGCTTTCTTT. Residues: CASSEAQQYTEAFF.

V is TRBV29-1 and J is TRBJ1-1; unclear D gene. Trimming stripped 5 bases from V and 1 base from J, with 8 bases between. The CDR3 spans 12 residues. CDR1 and CDR2 (germline): SQVTM, ANQGSEA. This CDR3 reads CSVIGSNTEAFF. CDR3 DNA: TGCAGCGTTATAGGGTCGAACACTGAAGCTTTCTTT.

The chain combines TRBV9 with TRBJ2-2, with 10 bases aligning to TRBD2. Germline loops: CDR1 SGDLS, CDR2 YYNGEE. This CDR3 is 15 amino acids long. The junction had 4 bases not matched to a gene; V was cut back by 4 bases and J by 4 bases. In nucleotides, the CDR3 is TGTGCCAGCAGCTCCCGGACTAGCGGCACCGGGGAGCTGTTTTTT. It yields the protein CASSSRTSGTGELFF.

The CDR3 protein is CASSLEGEIEQFF. The CDR3, as DNA: TGTGCCAGCAGCTTAGAGGGCGAAATTGAGCAGTTCTTC. This chain joins TRBV13 and TRBJ2-1; unclear D gene. From germline, CDR1 is PRHDT and CDR2 FYEKMQ (reference sequence). The CDR3 consists of 13 residues. Trimming cost V 1 base and J 9 bases, with 10 bases left between them.

The rearrangement links TRBV5-1 to TRBJ2-7; 11 bases agree with TRBD1. CDR3 size: 15 residues. Per the germline V gene, CDR1 is SGHRS and CDR2 is YFSETQ. V lost 4 bases and J lost 3; bases outside the gene matches: 6. The CDR3 nucleotides read TGCGCCAGCAGCGCCCGGGACAGGGGGTTCTACGAGCAGTACTTC. This codes for CASSARDRGFYEQYF.

This chain joins TRBV2 and TRBJ1-2; tentative D call: TRBD1 (5 bases). Germline V gene data show CDR1 as SNHLY and CDR2 as FYNNEI. The CDR3 runs to 20 residues. Trimming removed 10 bases at V and 0 bases at J, with 33 bases between. The CDR3 region is CATLVVGYGQGVSPNYGYTF. DNA for the CDR3: TGTGCCACGCTAGTAGTAGGGTATGGACAAGGAGTTTCCCCTAACTATGGCTACACCTTC.

This clonotype was seen more than once but under ten times. This chain connects TRBV27 to TRBJ2-7; D possibly corresponds to TRBD1 (6 bases). Per germline, CDR1 MNHEY and CDR2 SMNVEV (reference sequence). V dropped 5 bases and J dropped 0 bases, with 8 bases sitting between them. The CDR3 spans 13 residues. The CDR3 DNA reads as TGTGCCAGCAGTGGGACATCCTCCTACGAGCAGTACTTC. Amino acid sequence: CASSGTSSYEQYF.

The rearrangement uses TRBV5-6 and TRBJ2-5, with D perhaps matching TRBD2 (6 bases). This CDR3 region has 15 residues. Trimming took off 2 bases at V and 2 bases at J, with 13 bases between the two ends. Germline CDR1 reads SGHDT; CDR2 reads YYEEEE. CDR3 loop: CASSFIPGLQETQYF. As DNA, the CDR3 is TGTGCCAGCAGCTTTATCCCGGGACTGCAAGAGACCCAGTACTTC.

The rearrangement links TRBV27 to TRBJ1-6, with D perhaps matching TRBD1 (5 bases). The germline CDR1 and CDR2 sequences are MNHEY and SMNVEV (reference sequence). This CDR3 is 17 amino acids long. The germline V and J ends were trimmed by 3 bases and 5 bases, with 17 bases remaining between them. CDR3: CASSFGAGRYHNSPLHF. For the CDR3, the DNA is TGTGCCAGCAGTTTTGGGGCCGGGAGGTACCATAATTCACCCCTCCACTTT.

The V call is TRBV24-1, the J call TRBJ1-5; D is ambiguous. The V end lost 3 bases, the J end lost 0 bases, and 5 bases lay between the germline ends. The CDR3 covers 14 residues. CDR1 and CDR2 from the germline V gene are KGHDR and SFDVKD. CDR3 protein: CATSDSGSNQPQHF. The CDR3 DNA sequence: TGTGCCACCAGTGATAGCGGTAGCAATCAGCCCCAGCATTTT.